The 25 T cell receptor beta chains listed next were all sequenced from one sample in a study of T-cell memory formation after mild COVID-19 (dated by TCRdb to 2020 to 2022). Receptors were amplified or captured by 5' RACE. The instrument given in TCRdb is Illumina NovaSeq 6000. TCRdb reprocessing: public reads trimmed at Q25 with fastp, clones called with MiXCR, in-frame beta chains kept. Duplicate CDR3 protein sequences are folded into a single record with the most common DNA and genes. For this sample the table gives around 300,000 distinct CDR3 sequences, of which 13% were detected only once. Jointly, the top ten make up about 21% of the sample. The sequencing input was PBMCs or a T cell subset sorted from them (not recorded which). The receptor source for this set is a man between 18 and 35 years old who had mild COVID-19 (a few samples of this study predate the infection). The sample titles of this study are shuffled in the database, so cell type and time point are left out; the donor was told from shared clones.

The chain has TRBV12-3 or TRBV12-4 and TRBJ1-2; D unresolved. V gave up 6 bases and J gave up 1 base, with 15 bases separating them. The CDR3 contains 15 residues. This chain's CDR3 is CASSSMDGYNYGYTF. Here the CDR3 DNA reads TGTGCCAGCAGCTCAATGGACGGATATAACTATGGCTACACCTTC.

The CDR3 protein is CASSSIASGGHADTQYF. CDR3 bases: TGTGCCAGCAGCTCGATAGCCAGTGGGGGGCACGCAGATACGCAGTATTTT. J is TRBJ2-3 and V is TRBV11-2, with D perhaps being TRBD1 or TRBD2 (6 bases each). Germline values: CDR1 SGHAT, CDR2 FQNNGV. This CDR3 region has 17 residues. V lost 4 bases and J 4 bases, leaving 21 bases between the germline ends.

The table lists this clonotype with a few counts. This chain uses TRBV12-3 or TRBV12-4 with TRBJ2-7; possible D gene TRBD1, 5 bases. The CDR3 is 15 residues long. Trimming left V 3 bases short and J 4 bases short, with 16 bases between. CDR3 sequence (DNA): TGTGCCAGCAGTTTTAAGGGGTTCCCTCCTTACGAGCAGTACTTC. It specifies CASSFKGFPPYEQYF.

This clonotype has just a few counts. This rearrangement joins TRBV6-2 or TRBV6-3 to TRBJ2-6; D gene ambiguous. V was trimmed by 10 bases and J by 2 bases, leaving 9 bases between them. CDR3 length equals 13 residues. The germline V gene has CDR1 MNHEY and CDR2 SVGEGT. The CDR3 reads CATKQTGANVLTF. The DNA for the CDR3 is TGTGCCACCAAACAAACTGGGGCCAACGTCCTGACTTTC.

At least ten counts were recorded for this clonotype. V usage is TRBV7-9 and J usage is TRBJ2-3; 7 bases match TRBD2. The CDR3 consists of 15 residues. CDR1 and CDR2 from the germline V gene are SEHNR and FQNEAQ (reference sequence). Trimming cost V 6 bases and J 5 bases; bases outside gene matches: 11. The CDR3 loop is CASSLGSGVRDTQYF. The CDR3 DNA follows: TGTGCCAGCAGTCTCGGGAGCGGGGTTAGAGATACGCAGTATTTT.

This chain links TRBV10-3 with TRBJ2-3; D not resolved. This CDR3 comprises 18 residues. V lost 2 bases and J 2 bases, leaving 20 bases between the germline ends. Germline lookup yields CDR1 ENHRY and CDR2 SYGVKD. Written as DNA, the CDR3 is TGTGCCATCAGTGAGCCCTCATCGAGGTCCGTACCCACAGATACGCAGTATTTT. This encodes CAISEPSSRSVPTDTQYF.

This clonotype showed up just a few times. The chain couples TRBV4-3 to TRBJ2-1, with TRBD2 matching 7 bases. The ends lost 3 bases at V and 5 bases at J; junction bases unmatched: 7. The CDR3 length is 15 residues. CDR1 LGHNA and CDR2 YSLEER come from the germline V gene. The CDR3 DNA sequence: TGCGCCAGCAGCCAGGACCGGGACTATAACAATGAGCAGTTCTTC. It yields the protein CASSQDRDYNNEQFF.

This clonotype was observed a handful of times. The chain joins TRBV7-3 to TRBJ2-3; D not resolved. V lost 2 bases, J lost 5 bases, and 8 bases lay in between. The CDR3 is 13 amino acids. From germline, CDR1 is SGHTA and CDR2 FQGTGA. CDR3 amino acids: CASSLPPVDTQYF. The CDR3 DNA reads as TGTGCCAGCAGCTTACCCCCTGTAGATACGCAGTATTTT.

This clonotype came up a few times. The chain has TRBV12-3 or TRBV12-4 and TRBJ2-3; D not certain. The CDR3 is made up of 14 amino acids. Trimming removed 3 bases from V and 7 bases from J, with 14 bases in between. The CDR3 nucleotides are TGTGCCAGCAGTTTCGCCCTCGGCCAAAATACGCAGTATTTT. Translating it yields CASSFALGQNTQYF.

CDR3 sequence: CASTPDLSGRETQYF. DNA of the CDR3: TGTGCCAGCACGCCGGACCTGAGTGGCAGGGAGACCCAGTACTTC. The chain employs TRBV6-6 and TRBJ2-5; D is unclear. Per germline, CDR1 MNHNY and CDR2 SVGAGI (reference sequence). The CDR3 is 15 amino acids. The V end was cut by 7 bases, the J end by 5 bases, with 20 bases between.

The V call is TRBV9, the J call TRBJ2-5, with 8 positions matching TRBD1. Germline-derived CDR1 and CDR2 are SGDLS and YYNGEE. Losses at the gene ends were 3 bases for V and 5 bases for J; bases not matched to a gene: 6. CDR3 size: 14 residues. The CDR3 here is CASSESGGKETQYF. The CDR3 DNA sequence: TGTGCCAGCAGCGAGTCAGGGGGCAAGGAGACCCAGTACTTC.

There are a few counts of this clonotype. The rearrangement links TRBV5-1 to TRBJ1-4; perhaps TRBD1 as D (5 bases). V lost 0 bases and J 8 bases, leaving 11 bases between the germline ends. Germline assignment: CDR1 SGHRS and CDR2 YFSETQ. The length of the CDR3 is 14 residues. CDR3 sequence (DNA): TGCGCCAGCAGCTTGGTCGGGGCAGAGGAAAAACTGTTTTTT. This codes for CASSLVGAEEKLFF.

The genes are TRBV6-5 and TRBJ1-1; D call uncertain. The CDR3 contains 15 residues. Trimming stripped 2 bases from V and 4 bases from J, with 14 bases between. CDR1 is MNHEY, CDR2 SVGAGI, per germline. DNA of the CDR3: TGTGCCAGCAGTTACCGAATCGTGACGGGCACTGAAGCTTTCTTT. Amino acid sequence: CASSYRIVTGTEAFF.

The chain has TRBV9 and TRBJ2-5; D is unresolved. From germline, CDR1 is SGDLS and CDR2 YYNGEE. This CDR3 is 13 amino acids long. The germline V and J ends were trimmed by 1 base and 0 bases, with 4 bases remaining between them. The CDR3 spells CASSVPNQETQYF. CDR3 nucleotides: TGTGCCAGCAGCGTACCCAACCAAGAGACCCAGTACTTC.

This clonotype was detected only a few times. V usage is TRBV5-1 and J usage is TRBJ2-2; D not certain. CDR1 and CDR2 from the germline V gene are SGHRS and YFSETQ. V gave up 0 bases and J gave up 7 bases, with 7 bases separating them. This CDR3 contains 13 residues. The DNA for the CDR3 is TGCGCCAGCAGCTTGGAGCTCCGCGGGGAGCTGTTTTTT. Protein sequence: CASSLELRGELFF.

This chain joins TRBV9 and TRBJ1-3; D ambiguous. V was trimmed by 3 bases and J by 0 bases, leaving 7 bases between them. Germline V gene lookup returns CDR1 SGDLS and CDR2 YYNGEE. This CDR3 contains 14 residues. The CDR3 sequence is CASSDAVSGNTIYF. The DNA of the CDR3 is TGTGCCAGCAGCGATGCAGTCTCTGGAAACACCATATATTTT.

The DNA of the CDR3 is TGTGCCAGTATCCGGGACAGCGCACTCAATGAGCAGTTCTTC. Residues: CASIRDSALNEQFF. The chain links TRBV19 to TRBJ2-1; 7 bases fit TRBD1. The CDR3 contains 14 residues. Trimming took 7 bases from V and 6 from J; bases not matched to a gene: 9. Germline CDR1 is LNHDA and CDR2 is SQIVND (reference sequence).

This rearrangement joins TRBV4-2 to TRBJ1-1, with TRBD1 identical over 8 bases. Per the germline V gene, CDR1 is LGHNA and CDR2 is YNFKEQ. CDR3 length: 15 residues. The ends lost 5 bases at V and 1 base at J; junction bases unmatched: 6. The CDR3: CASSSPGTGNTEAFF. CDR3 in DNA: TGTGCCAGCAGCTCCCCCGGGACAGGGAACACTGAAGCTTTCTTT.

This clonotype has a handful of counts. The CDR3 nucleotides are TGTGCCAGCAGTTTCAGGGGGCAGGGGGCGGCGAAGACCCAGTACTTC. Translation: CASSFRGQGAAKTQYF. The chain carries TRBV28 and TRBJ2-5, with 8 bases fitting TRBD1. Germline V lookup: CDR1 MDHEN, CDR2 SYDVKM. With V trimmed by 3 bases and J by 6 bases, 12 bases remained unmatched. The CDR3 has 16 amino acids.

The rearrangement joins TRBV9 to TRBJ2-3, with 9 bases aligning to TRBD2. Germline loops: CDR1 SGDLS, CDR2 YYNGEE. V trimming: 7 bases; J trimming: 4 bases; junction bases outside the gene matches: 10. The CDR3 is 15 amino acids. CDR3 nucleotides: TGTGCCAGCGGCCTGACTAGCGGCGGTGCAGATACGCAGTATTTT. It is translated as CASGLTSGGADTQYF.

The table lists this clonotype with a few counts. CDR3 DNA: TGTGCCATCGGTGCGCACCCCTACGAGCAGTACGTC. It translates to CAIGAHPYEQYV. This chain joins TRBV10-3 and TRBJ2-7; unclear D gene. CDR1 is ENHRY and CDR2 is SYGVKD in the germline V gene. Trimming removed 8 bases at V and 2 bases at J, with 10 bases between. This CDR3 contains 12 residues.

This rearrangement joins TRBV20-1 to TRBJ1-2; D may be TRBD1 (5 bases). This CDR3 has 14 residues. The germline V and J ends were trimmed by 5 bases and 3 bases, with 16 bases remaining between them. The germline V gene has CDR1 DFQATT and CDR2 SNEGSKA (reference sequence). The CDR3 loop reads CSAHPPGRDYGYTF. The CDR3 coding sequence is TGCAGTGCTCATCCCCCGGGACGGGACTATGGCTACACCTTC.

This clonotype was seen a few times. The chain is built from TRBV6-5 and TRBJ2-1; D not certain. Germline lookup yields CDR1 MNHEY and CDR2 SVGAGI. The CDR3 extends over 15 amino acids. V lost 0 bases and J lost 10, with 16 bases in between. CDR3 coding DNA: TGTGCCAGCAGTTACTCGTTACTCACGCTGGGGGAGCAGTTCTTC. Protein product: CASSYSLLTLGEQFF.

This clonotype appeared a few times. This rearrangement joins TRBV7-2 to TRBJ2-5, with 7 bases identical to TRBD1. This CDR3 region has 15 residues. Germline loops: CDR1 SGHTA, CDR2 FQGNSA. V shed 2 bases and J 2 bases; nucleotides not matched to a gene: 5. The CDR3: CASSLTGAVQETQYF. CDR3 nucleotide sequence: TGTGCCAGCAGCTTAACAGGGGCTGTACAAGAGACCCAGTACTTC.

This clonotype has just a few counts. V usage is TRBV3-1 and J usage is TRBJ1-2; D might be TRBD1 (6 bases). Germline V gives CDR1 LGHDT, CDR2 YNNKEL (reference sequence). V lost 0 bases and J 4 bases, leaving 12 bases between the germline ends. The CDR3 contains 15 residues. The CDR3 coding sequence is TGTGCCAGCAGCCAAGATGGAACAGGGCGCTATGGCTACACCTTC. Its translation: CASSQDGTGRYGYTF.